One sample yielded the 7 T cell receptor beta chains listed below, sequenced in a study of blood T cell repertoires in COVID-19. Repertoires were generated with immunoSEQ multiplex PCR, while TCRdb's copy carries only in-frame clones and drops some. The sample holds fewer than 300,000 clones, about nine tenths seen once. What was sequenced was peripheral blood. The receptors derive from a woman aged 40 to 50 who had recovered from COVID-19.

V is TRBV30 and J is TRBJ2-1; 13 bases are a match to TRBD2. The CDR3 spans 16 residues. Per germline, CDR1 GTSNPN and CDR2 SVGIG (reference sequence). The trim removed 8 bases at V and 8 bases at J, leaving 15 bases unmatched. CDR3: CARGLAGVTHWDEQFF. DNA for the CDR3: TGTGCCAGAGGACTAGCGGGGGTAACCCATTGGGATGAGCAGTTCTTC.

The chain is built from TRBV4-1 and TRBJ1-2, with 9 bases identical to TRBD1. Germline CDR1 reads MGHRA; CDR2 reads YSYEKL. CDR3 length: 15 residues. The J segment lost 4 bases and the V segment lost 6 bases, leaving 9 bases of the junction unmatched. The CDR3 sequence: CASSHPGQGAYGYTF. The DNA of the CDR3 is TGCGCCAGCAGTCATCCGGGACAGGGCGCCTATGGCTACACCTTC.

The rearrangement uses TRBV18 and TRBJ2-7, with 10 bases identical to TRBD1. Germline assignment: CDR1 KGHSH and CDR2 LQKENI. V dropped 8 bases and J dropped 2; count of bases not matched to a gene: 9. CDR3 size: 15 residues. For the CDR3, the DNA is TGTGCCAGCAAAGAGGGACAGGGGATCCCCTACGAGCAGTACTTC. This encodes CASKEGQGIPYEQYF.

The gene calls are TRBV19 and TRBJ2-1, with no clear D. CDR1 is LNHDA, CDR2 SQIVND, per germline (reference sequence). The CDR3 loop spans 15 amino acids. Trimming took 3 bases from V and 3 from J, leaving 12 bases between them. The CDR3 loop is CASSMAGTNYNEQFF. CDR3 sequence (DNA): TGTGCCAGTAGTATGGCAGGAACCAACTACAATGAGCAGTTCTTC. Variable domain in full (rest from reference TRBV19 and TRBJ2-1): DGGITQSPKYLFRKEGQNVTLSCEQNLNHDAMYWYRQDPGQGLRLIYYSQIVNDFQKGDIAEGYSVSREKKESFPLTVTSAQKNPTAFYLCASSMAGTNYNEQFFGPGTRLTVL.

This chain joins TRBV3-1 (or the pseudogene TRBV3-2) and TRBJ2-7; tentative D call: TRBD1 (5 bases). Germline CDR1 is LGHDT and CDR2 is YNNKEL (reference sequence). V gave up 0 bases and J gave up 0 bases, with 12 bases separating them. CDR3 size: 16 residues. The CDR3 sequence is CASSQDPVRASYEQYF. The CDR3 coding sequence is TGTGCCAGCAGCCAAGATCCGGTCAGGGCCTCCTACGAGCAGTACTTC.

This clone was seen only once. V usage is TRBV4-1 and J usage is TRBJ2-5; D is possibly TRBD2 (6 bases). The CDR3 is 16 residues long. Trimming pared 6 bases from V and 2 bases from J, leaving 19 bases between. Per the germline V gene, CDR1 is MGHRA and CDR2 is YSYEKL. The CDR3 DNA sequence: TGCGCCAGCAGTCGGTTCGGGCTAGCGAATCAAGAGACCCAGTACTTC. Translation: CASSRFGLANQETQYF.

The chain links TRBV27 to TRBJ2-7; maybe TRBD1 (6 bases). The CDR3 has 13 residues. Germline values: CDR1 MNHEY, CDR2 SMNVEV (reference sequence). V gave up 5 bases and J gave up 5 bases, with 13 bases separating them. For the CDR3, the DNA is TGTGCCAGCAGTCCGGACAGTCACCACGAGCAGTACTTC. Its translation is CASSPDSHHEQYF.